This T cell receptor beta chain was documented in a study of blood T cell repertoires in COVID-19. Assay used: immunoSEQ multiplex PCR; TCRdb lists only in-frame clones, some missing. The sample includes a few hundred thousand clones, about 88% of them seen just once. The CDR3 runs to 13 residues. The V end lost 6 bases, the J end lost 10 bases, and 18 bases lay between the germline ends. The chain combines TRBV12-3 or TRBV12-4 with TRBJ1-2, with D unresolved. The sequenced sample consisted of PBMCs or T cells enriched from blood (not recorded which). The origin of this receptor is a woman aged 45-65 years who had been exposed to COVID-19. For the CDR3, the DNA is TGTGCCAGCAGACAGACCCCGCGTGTTGACTACACCTTC. Its translation is CASRQTPRVDYTF.